One sample yielded the 32 T cell receptor beta chains listed below, sequenced in a study of blood T cells in healthy people across ages. Primed by a sample-barcoded 5' primer and a J-beta primer mix, a second PCR proceeded for about 7 to 11 cycles. TCRdb itself ran the 5' RACE reads through MiXCR, one entry per CDR3 protein. The table includes about 1,500,000 distinct CDR3 sequences, approximately 42% detected once. Material: blood. These receptors came from a woman younger than 35 in good health.

The genes are TRBV10-2 and TRBJ2-1; the match to TRBD2 covers 10 bases. With V trimmed by 0 bases and J by 7 bases, 9 bases remained unmatched. Germline assignment: CDR1 WSHSY and CDR2 SAAADI. There are 17 residues in the CDR3. The CDR3 spells CASSESSWETSGNEQFF. The CDR3 DNA is TGCGCCAGCAGTGAGTCGTCTTGGGAGACTAGCGGGAATGAGCAGTTCTTC.

CDR3 bases: TGTGCCAGCAGCCACCGAGCGGGAGCCGACCTCTACGAGCAGTACTTC. Amino acid sequence: CASSHRAGADLYEQYF. The rearrangement joins TRBV14 to TRBJ2-7, with 8 nucleotides matching TRBD2. There are 16 residues in the CDR3. Germline-derived CDR1 and CDR2 are SGHDN and FVKESK. The ends lost 3 bases at V and 3 bases at J; junction bases unmatched: 10.

This clonotype was detected only a few times. The rearrangement links TRBV7-8 to TRBJ2-5; D gene uncertain. The CDR3 runs to 14 residues. Germline V gene sequence: CDR1 SGHVS, CDR2 FQNEAQ. V lost 5 bases to trimming and J lost 1 base, with 11 bases between them. CDR3 sequence: CASSPWGTQETQYF. CDR3 nucleotide sequence: TGTGCCAGCAGCCCATGGGGTACCCAAGAGACCCAGTACTTC.

This clonotype showed up just a few times. The chain is built from TRBV6-6 and TRBJ1-2; D gene uncertain. V was shortened by 6 bases and J by 0 bases, with 14 bases between the two germline ends. In germline, CDR1 is MNHNY, CDR2 SVGAGI (reference sequence). This CDR3 has 15 amino acids. The CDR3 reads CASRTGVLANYGYTF. The CDR3 DNA follows: TGTGCCAGCAGGACGGGAGTGTTAGCTAACTATGGCTACACCTTC.

The chain recombines TRBV12-3 or TRBV12-4 with TRBJ2-6; the match to TRBD1 covers 8 bases. The CDR3 consists of 17 residues. The J segment lost 1 base and the V segment lost 6 bases, leaving 8 bases of the junction unmatched. CDR3 in DNA: TGTGCCAGCAGGGCGGACAGGGATTATTCTGGGGCCAACGTCCTGACTTTC. Protein sequence: CASRADRDYSGANVLTF.

This clonotype was seen a few times. The rearrangement joins TRBV10-3 to TRBJ1-2; 8 bases agree with TRBD1. The CDR3 consists of 14 residues. Germline lookup yields CDR1 ENHRY and CDR2 SYGVKD. The V gene end was trimmed by 9 bases and the J gene end by 2 bases; junction bases not matched to a gene: 8. CDR3 sequence: CAMTTGQGNYGYTF. The CDR3 region has the DNA TGTGCCATGACGACCGGACAGGGCAACTATGGCTACACCTTC.

The CDR3 protein is CASSPWGAAPTYEQYF. The CDR3 bases are TGTGCCAGCAGTCCCTGGGGAGCCGCACCCACCTACGAGCAGTACTTC. The chain has TRBV27 and TRBJ2-7, with D tentatively TRBD2 (5 bases). This CDR3 is 16 amino acids long. The V and J ends lost 5 bases and 2 bases respectively, with 19 bases between them. Germline V gene data show CDR1 as MNHEY and CDR2 as SMNVEV (reference sequence).

This rearrangement joins TRBV6-2 or TRBV6-3 to TRBJ2-1, with 9 positions matching TRBD2. TRBJ2-7 matches the DNA end more closely, so the J call is doubtful. Germline-derived CDR1 and CDR2 are MNHEY and SVGEGT. CDR3 length equals 16 residues. CDR3 coding DNA: TGTGCCAGCAGTTACTTCGGGACTAGCCTTTACAATGAGCAGTACTTC. It encodes CASSYFGTSLYNEQYF.

This chain links TRBV14 with TRBJ2-5; D is perhaps TRBD2 (5 bases). Near its end, the DNA agrees better with TRBJ2-7, so the J call may be wrong. The CDR3 consists of 14 residues. In germline, CDR1 is SGHDN, CDR2 FVKESK. The CDR3 DNA is TGTGCCAGCAGACGCCCGGGAACAAACTACGAGCAGTACTTC. It yields the protein CASRRPGTNYEQYF.

This clonotype has only a few counts. The V call is TRBV12-5, the J call TRBJ2-3, with D perhaps assigned TRBD1 or TRBD2 (5 bases each). The V and J ends lost 2 bases and 0 bases respectively, with 9 bases between them. CDR3 length equals 15 residues. The germline V gene encodes CDR1 LGHNT and CDR2 FRNRAP. The CDR3 sequence: CASGLRGGSTDTQYF. In nucleotides, the CDR3 is TGTGCTAGTGGTTTGAGGGGCGGGAGCACAGATACGCAGTATTTT.

The table lists this clonotype with a few counts. The chain uses TRBV7-9 and TRBJ2-3; the match to TRBD1 covers 10 bases. Germline V gives CDR1 SEHNR, CDR2 FQNEAQ (reference sequence). The CDR3 has 16 amino acids. V lost 5 bases, J lost 2 bases, and 7 bases stayed unmatched. Here the CDR3 DNA reads TGTGCCAGCAGCGCGCCGACAGGGGGCAACACAGATACGCAGTATTTT. It translates to CASSAPTGGNTDTQYF.

The chain joins TRBV29-1 to TRBJ1-1; D not certain. Germline V gives CDR1 SQVTM, CDR2 ANQGSEA. CDR3 length: 13 residues. V lost 0 bases and J lost 2, with 7 bases in between. The CDR3, as DNA: TGCAGCGTTGAAGACGGAGTAAACACTGAAGCTTTCTTT. It specifies CSVEDGVNTEAFF.

V and J are TRBV14 and TRBJ2-5; D ambiguous. V lost 1 base, J lost 3 bases, and 15 bases lay in between. The germline V gene encodes CDR1 SGHDN and CDR2 FVKESK. The CDR3 runs 16 residues. The CDR3 is CASSQVSGATEETQYF. Written as DNA, the CDR3 is TGTGCCAGCAGCCAAGTAAGTGGAGCCACAGAAGAGACCCAGTACTTC.

The J gene is TRBJ2-1, the V gene TRBV18; D uncertain. Trimming took off 4 bases at V and 8 bases at J, with 12 bases between the two ends. Per germline, CDR1 KGHSH and CDR2 LQKENI. CDR3 length: 13 amino acids. DNA of the CDR3: TGTGCCAGCTCACAGGCCCTATCGGATGAGCAGTTCTTC. Protein: CASSQALSDEQFF. The variable domain in full, with the rest retrieved from reference TRBV18 and TRBJ2-1, is NAGVMQNPRHLVRRRGQEARLRCSPMKGHSHVYWYRQLPEEGLKFMVYLQKENIIDESGMPKERFSAEFPKEGPSILRIQQVVRGDSAAYFCASSQALSDEQFFGPGTRLTVL.

V gene TRBV30 combines with J gene TRBJ2-7; 8 bases map to TRBD1. CDR1 and CDR2 (germline): GTSNPN, SVGIG (reference sequence). This CDR3 comprises 14 residues. V shed 3 bases and J 0 bases; nucleotides not matched to a gene: 4. CDR3 sequence reads: CAWRGTGHSYEQYF. The CDR3 DNA is TGTGCCTGGAGGGGGACAGGACACTCCTACGAGCAGTACTTC.

A few counts support this clonotype. This sequence joins TRBV20-1 and TRBJ2-1; maybe TRBD2 (5 bases). The CDR3 has 14 amino acids. Trimming removed 0 bases at V and 5 bases at J, with 11 bases between. Germline lookup yields CDR1 DFQATT and CDR2 SNEGSKA (reference sequence). The CDR3 coding sequence is TGCAGTGCTAGAGATCGACTACTGGACAATGAGCAGTTCTTC. Its protein is CSARDRLLDNEQFF.

The chain links TRBV7-9 to TRBJ2-1, with 11 bases fitting TRBD2. V gave up 5 bases and J gave up 8 bases; unmatched junction bases: 14. This CDR3 has 17 residues. The germline V gene has CDR1 SEHNR and CDR2 FQNEAQ (reference sequence). CDR3 nucleotide sequence: TGTGCCAGCAGCGCCCCCCCGCCCGGGACTAGCGGCCATGAGCAGTTCTTC. It codes for CASSAPPPGTSGHEQFF. The variable domain in full, completed from reference TRBV7-9 and TRBJ2-1, reads DTGVSQNPRHKITKRGQNVTFRCDPISEHNRLYWYRQTLGQGPEFLTYFQNEAQLEKSRLLSDRFSAERPKGSFSTLEIQRTEQGDSAMYLCASSAPPPGTSGHEQFFGPGTRLTVL.

This sequence joins TRBV5-1 and TRBJ2-3; 8 nucleotides match TRBD1. The germline gives CDR1 SGHRS, CDR2 YFSETQ. The CDR3 totals 16 residues. V shed 4 bases, J shed 2 bases, and the junction held 9 bases outside the gene matches. CDR3 in amino acids: CASSNPGTGFTDTQYF. CDR3 DNA sequence: TGCGCCAGCAGCAACCCCGGGACAGGTTTCACAGATACGCAGTATTTT.

This clonotype was seen a handful of times. A much larger clone is a single base away; this may be a read error. This chain uses TRBV28 with TRBJ2-5; 8 nucleotides match TRBD1. Germline V gene sequence: CDR1 MDHEN, CDR2 SYDVKM. The CDR3 is made up of 13 amino acids. V was clipped by 5 bases and J by 3 bases; unmatched bases: 2. The CDR3 region is CASSRTGKETQYF. The DNA of the CDR3 is TGTGCCAGCAGTAGGACAGGGAAAGAGACCCAGTACTTC.

The chain joins TRBV10-3 to TRBJ2-1; 10 bases align to TRBD1. V lost 7 bases and J lost 0; bases outside the gene matches: 3. CDR1 and CDR2 (germline): ENHRY, SYGVKD. The CDR3 covers 15 residues. In nucleotides, the CDR3 is TGTGCCATCAAGGACAGGGGGGACTCCTACAATGAGCAGTTCTTC. Translation gives CAIKDRGDSYNEQFF.

The V call is TRBV12-3 or TRBV12-4, the J call TRBJ2-1; 11 bases agree with TRBD1. The J segment lost 4 bases and the V segment lost 6 bases, leaving 5 bases of the junction unmatched. This CDR3 region has 15 residues. The CDR3 here is CASSRDRGAYNEQFF. The CDR3 DNA reads as TGTGCCAGCAGCCGGGACAGGGGGGCGTACAATGAGCAGTTCTTC.

This chain joins TRBV20-1 and TRBJ2-1; D is possibly TRBD2 (6 bases). The CDR3 totals 14 residues. Germline CDR1 DFQATT, CDR2 SNEGSKA (reference sequence). V dropped 3 bases and J dropped 5 bases, with 14 bases sitting between them. The CDR3 is CSARWVAANNEQFF. CDR3 coding DNA: TGCAGTGCTAGGTGGGTAGCGGCCAACAATGAGCAGTTCTTC.

CDR3: CSARGDRALMNTEAFF. As DNA, the CDR3 is TGCAGTGCTAGAGGAGACAGGGCCCTTATGAACACTGAAGCTTTCTTT. The gene calls are TRBV20-1 and TRBJ1-1, with 7 bases fitting TRBD1. The CDR3 loop spans 16 amino acids. Germline values: CDR1 DFQATT, CDR2 SNEGSKA (reference sequence). J lost 0 bases, V lost 1 base, and 8 bases had no gene match.

This clonotype was observed a few times. The rearrangement joins TRBV5-1 to TRBJ2-1; 8 bases agree with TRBD2. V shed 4 bases and J 5 bases; nucleotides not matched to a gene: 8. CDR1 SGHRS and CDR2 YFSETQ come from the germline V gene. This CDR3 has 15 amino acids. The CDR3 sequence is CASSPRGVDDNEQFF. The CDR3 nucleotides read TGCGCCAGCAGCCCGCGGGGGGTAGACGACAATGAGCAGTTCTTC.

The rearrangement links TRBV29-1 to TRBJ1-1; no definite D call. This CDR3 spans 12 amino acids. Between the trimmed V and J ends, which lost 3 bases and 6 bases, there was a span of 11 bases. The germline CDR1 and CDR2 sequences are SQVTM and ANQGSEA. This CDR3 is CSVEKGSAEAFF. The CDR3 nucleotides read TGCAGCGTTGAGAAGGGCTCCGCTGAAGCTTTCTTT.

This clonotype occurred once. This chain links TRBV2 with TRBJ2-4; 8 nucleotides line up with TRBD1. Near its end, the DNA agrees better with TRBJ2-7, so the J call may be wrong. Germline values: CDR1 SNHLY, CDR2 FYNNEI. The CDR3 contains 14 residues. CDR3 residues: CASNGGTGGYEQYF. CDR3 bases: TGTGCCAGCAACGGTGGGACAGGTGGGTACGAGCAGTACTTC.

This chain connects TRBV9 to TRBJ1-6, with D uncertain. The V end lost 4 bases, the J end lost 1 base, and 21 bases lay between the germline ends. There are 19 residues in the CDR3. CDR1 SGDLS and CDR2 YYNGEE come from the germline V gene. The CDR3 coding sequence is TGTGCCAGCAGCCTCGACACGGGGTCTCCCGTGTCCTATAATTCACCCCTCCACTTT. It specifies CASSLDTGSPVSYNSPLHF.

This clonotype was counted only a few times. The chain is built from TRBV20-1 and TRBJ2-5, with D perhaps TRBD2 (6 bases). The V end was cut by 5 bases, the J end by 6 bases, with 16 bases between. Germline loops: CDR1 DFQATT, CDR2 SNEGSKA (reference sequence). This CDR3 contains 13 residues. The CDR3 region is CSAPPNSGQTQYF. The CDR3 bases are TGCAGTGCTCCCCCGAATAGCGGCCAGACCCAGTACTTC.

The V and J genes are TRBV9 and TRBJ2-1; 9 nucleotides agree with TRBD1. CDR1 and CDR2 (germline): SGDLS, YYNGEE. With 3 bases clipped from V and 0 bases from J, the junction kept 10 bases outside the gene matches. CDR3 length: 18 amino acids. The CDR3 spells CASSESELDRGSYNEQFF. The CDR3 nucleotides are TGTGCCAGCAGCGAGTCAGAGTTGGACAGGGGCTCCTACAATGAGCAGTTCTTC.

The chain is built from TRBV7-9 and TRBJ1-5; no reliable D call. The CDR3 consists of 14 residues. Trimming removed 5 bases from V and 4 bases from J, with 12 bases in between. The V gene's germline CDR1 is SEHNR and CDR2 FQNEAQ (reference sequence). The CDR3 DNA reads TGTGCCAGCAGCCTAACATCGGCAAATCAGCCCCAGCATTTT. This translates into CASSLTSANQPQHF.

The gene calls are TRBV5-1 and TRBJ2-3; unclear D gene. V lost 6 bases, J lost 0 bases, and 11 bases lay in between. The CDR3 totals 14 residues. Germline V gives CDR1 SGHRS, CDR2 YFSETQ. The CDR3 protein is CASKTATSTDTQYF. The CDR3 region has the DNA TGCGCCAGCAAGACGGCAACTAGCACAGATACGCAGTATTTT. Combining the CDR3 with reference TRBV5-1 and TRBJ2-3 gives the whole variable domain KAGVTQTPRYLIKTRGQQVTLSCSPISGHRSVSWYQQTPGQGLQFLFEYFSETQRNKGNFPGRFSGRQFSNSRSEMNVSTLELGDSALYLCASKTATSTDTQYFGPGTRLTVL.

This clonotype occurred a few times. The chain employs TRBV27 and TRBJ1-1; maybe TRBD1 (5 bases). The V end was cut by 3 bases, the J end by 10 bases, with 12 bases between. Germline V lookup: CDR1 MNHEY, CDR2 SMNVEV (reference sequence). This CDR3 comprises 12 residues. CDR3 region: CASSFIGTRAFF. The CDR3 DNA reads as TGTGCCAGCAGTTTTATCGGGACGCGAGCTTTCTTT.